The present T cell receptor (beta chain) was sequenced within a study of cytomegalovirus exposure and HLA in healthy donors. Findings of the study overall: On later analysis, the bulk of CMV-associated TCR beta chains appeared to be HLA-restricted.

This clone showed up just once. Its antigen is unknown. Primers included in the PCR were 60 Vbeta and 13 Jbeta primers. Sequencing used immunoSEQ multiplex PCR; TCRdb keeps in-frame clones, though not all of them. The data contain around 160,000 clones, roughly four fifths of them singletons. The CDR3 length is 15 residues. Germline loops: CDR1 LNHDA, CDR2 SQIVND (reference sequence). Trimming removed 3 bases from V and 0 bases from J, with 11 bases in between. The chain combines TRBV19 with TRBJ2-5; D remains ambiguous. The material sequenced was PBMCs. The TCR originated in a woman between 40 and 50 years old in good health and CMV-seronegative. CDR3: CASSISSQDQETQYF. The CDR3 bases are TGTGCCAGTAGTATCTCATCCCAGGACCAAGAGACCCAGTACTTC. The variable domain in full, completed from reference TRBV19 and TRBJ2-5, reads DGGITQSPKYLFRKEGQNVTLSCEQNLNHDAMYWYRQDPGQGLRLIYYSQIVNDFQKGDIAEGYSVSREKKESFPLTVTSAQKNPTAFYLCASSISSQDQETQYFGPGTRLLVL.